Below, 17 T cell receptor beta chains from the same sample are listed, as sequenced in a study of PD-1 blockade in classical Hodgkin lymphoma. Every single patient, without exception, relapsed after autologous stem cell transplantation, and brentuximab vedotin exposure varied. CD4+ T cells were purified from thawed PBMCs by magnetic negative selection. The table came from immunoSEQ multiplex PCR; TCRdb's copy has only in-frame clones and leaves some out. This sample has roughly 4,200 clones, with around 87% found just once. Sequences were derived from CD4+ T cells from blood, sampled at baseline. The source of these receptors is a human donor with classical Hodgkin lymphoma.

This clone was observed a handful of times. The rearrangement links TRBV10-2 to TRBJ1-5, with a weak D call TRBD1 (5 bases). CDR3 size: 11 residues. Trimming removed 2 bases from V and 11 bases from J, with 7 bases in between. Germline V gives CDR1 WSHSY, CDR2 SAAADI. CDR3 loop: CASSEKGSQHF. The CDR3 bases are TGCGCCAGCAGTGAGAAGGGGTCCCAGCATTTT.

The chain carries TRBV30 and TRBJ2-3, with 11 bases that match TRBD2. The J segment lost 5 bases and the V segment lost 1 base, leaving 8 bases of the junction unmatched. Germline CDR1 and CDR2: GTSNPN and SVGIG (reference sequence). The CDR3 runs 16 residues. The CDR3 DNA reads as TGTGCCTGGAGTGCCGGACTAGCGGGCGGGGGAGATACGCAGTATTTT. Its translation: CAWSAGLAGGGDTQYF.

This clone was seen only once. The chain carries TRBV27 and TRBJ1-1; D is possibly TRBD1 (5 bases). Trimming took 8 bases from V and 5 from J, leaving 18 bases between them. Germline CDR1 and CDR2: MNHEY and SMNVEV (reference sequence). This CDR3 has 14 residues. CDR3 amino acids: CASGLGGGMTEAFF. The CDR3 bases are TGTGCCAGCGGCCTCGGGGGGGGAATGACTGAAGCTTTCTTT.

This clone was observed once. The chain's CDR3 is CASSIGSGANVLTF. In nucleotides, the CDR3 is TGTGCCAGTAGTATTGGCTCTGGGGCCAACGTCCTGACTTTC. V is TRBV19 and J is TRBJ2-6, with D unclear. V was cut by 3 bases and J by 0 bases, with 3 bases left in between. The CDR3 spans 14 residues. Germline CDR1 LNHDA, CDR2 SQIVND (reference sequence).

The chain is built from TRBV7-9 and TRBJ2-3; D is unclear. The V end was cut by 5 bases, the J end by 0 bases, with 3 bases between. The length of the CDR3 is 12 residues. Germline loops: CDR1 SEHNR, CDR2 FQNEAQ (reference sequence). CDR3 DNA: TGTGCCAGCAGCCGGAGCACAGATACGCAGTATTTT. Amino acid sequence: CASSRSTDTQYF.

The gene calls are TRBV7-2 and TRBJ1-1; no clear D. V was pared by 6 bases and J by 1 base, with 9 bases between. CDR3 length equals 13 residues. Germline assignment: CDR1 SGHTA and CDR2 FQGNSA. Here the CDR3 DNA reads TGTGCCAGCAGTTTCGCACAGAACACTGAAGCTTTCTTT. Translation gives CASSFAQNTEAFF.

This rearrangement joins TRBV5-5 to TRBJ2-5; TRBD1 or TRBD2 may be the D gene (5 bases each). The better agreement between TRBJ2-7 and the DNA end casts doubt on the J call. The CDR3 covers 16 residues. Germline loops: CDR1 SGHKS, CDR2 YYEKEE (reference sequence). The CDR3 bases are TGTGCCAGCAGTCCTTTCGGGGCAGGAGCTTCCTACGAGCAGTACTTC. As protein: CASSPFGAGASYEQYF.

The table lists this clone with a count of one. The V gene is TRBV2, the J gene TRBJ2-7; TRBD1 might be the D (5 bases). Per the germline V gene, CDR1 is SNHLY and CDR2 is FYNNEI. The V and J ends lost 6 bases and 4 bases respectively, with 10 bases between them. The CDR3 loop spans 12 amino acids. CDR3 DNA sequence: TGTGCCAGCAGGTCACAGGATTACGAGCAGTACTTC. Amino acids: CASRSQDYEQYF.

Here the CDR3 DNA reads TGTGCCAGCAGTTACTCGAATGAGCTTGAAGCTTTCTTT. It translates to CASSYSNELEAFF. The V call is TRBV6-5, the J call TRBJ1-1; D remains unclear. Germline loops: CDR1 MNHEY, CDR2 SVGAGI. There are 13 residues in the CDR3. V lost 0 bases and J lost 7, with 9 bases in between.

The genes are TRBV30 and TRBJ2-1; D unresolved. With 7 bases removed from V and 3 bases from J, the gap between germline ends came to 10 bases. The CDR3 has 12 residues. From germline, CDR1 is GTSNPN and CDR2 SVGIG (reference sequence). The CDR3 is CASSIGYNEQFF. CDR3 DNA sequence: TGTGCCTCTTCGATTGGCTACAATGAGCAGTTCTTC.

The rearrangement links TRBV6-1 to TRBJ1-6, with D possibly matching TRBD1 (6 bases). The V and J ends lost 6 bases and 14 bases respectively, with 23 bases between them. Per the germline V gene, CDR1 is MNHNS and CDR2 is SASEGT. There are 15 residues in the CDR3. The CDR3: CASSQLNGQPLSLHF. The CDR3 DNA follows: TGTGCCAGCAGCCAACTTAACGGACAGCCCCTATCCCTCCACTTT.

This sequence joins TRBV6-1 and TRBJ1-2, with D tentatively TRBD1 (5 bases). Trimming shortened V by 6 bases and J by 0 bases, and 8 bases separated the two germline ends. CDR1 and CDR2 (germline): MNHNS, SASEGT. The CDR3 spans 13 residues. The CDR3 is CASRLDTNYGYTF. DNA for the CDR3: TGTGCCAGCAGATTGGACACTAACTATGGCTACACCTTC.

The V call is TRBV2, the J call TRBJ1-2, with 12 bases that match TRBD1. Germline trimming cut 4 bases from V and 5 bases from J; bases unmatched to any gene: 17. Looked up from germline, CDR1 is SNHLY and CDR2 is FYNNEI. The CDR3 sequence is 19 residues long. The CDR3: CASSVAGQGAPRVGYGYTF. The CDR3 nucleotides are TGTGCCAGCAGTGTGGCGGGACAGGGGGCCCCCCGCGTGGGATATGGCTACACCTTC.

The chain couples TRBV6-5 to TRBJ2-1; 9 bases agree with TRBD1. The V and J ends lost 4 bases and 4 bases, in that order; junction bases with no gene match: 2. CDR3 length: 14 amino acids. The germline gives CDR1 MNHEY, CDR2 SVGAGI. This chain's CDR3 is CASSLGQGYNEQFF. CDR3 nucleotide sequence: TGTGCCAGCAGTTTGGGACAGGGATACAATGAGCAGTTCTTC.

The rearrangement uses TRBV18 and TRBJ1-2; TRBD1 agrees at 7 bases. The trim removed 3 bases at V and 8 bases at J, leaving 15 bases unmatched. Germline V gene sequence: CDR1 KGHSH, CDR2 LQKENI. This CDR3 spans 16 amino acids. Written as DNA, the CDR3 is TGTGCCAGCTCACCCTCGACAGGGCGGTCTTCGTCGGGCTACACCTTC. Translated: CASSPSTGRSSSGYTF.

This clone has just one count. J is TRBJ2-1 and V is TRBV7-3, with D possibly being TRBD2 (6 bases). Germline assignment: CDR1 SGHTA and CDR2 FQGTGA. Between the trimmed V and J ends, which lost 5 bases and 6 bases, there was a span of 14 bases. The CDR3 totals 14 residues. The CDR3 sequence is CASSPSGVSNEQFF. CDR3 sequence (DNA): TGTGCCAGCAGCCCCTCGGGAGTCAGCAATGAGCAGTTCTTC.

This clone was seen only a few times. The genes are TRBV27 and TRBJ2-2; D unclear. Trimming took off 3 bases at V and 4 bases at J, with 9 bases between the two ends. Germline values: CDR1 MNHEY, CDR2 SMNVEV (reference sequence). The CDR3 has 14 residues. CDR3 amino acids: CASSFLVRTGELFF. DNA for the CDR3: TGTGCCAGCAGTTTCCTCGTGCGCACCGGGGAGCTGTTTTTT.